Sequencing of this T cell receptor beta chain was carried out in a study of blood T cell repertoires in COVID-19. Unmatched junction bases numbered 10, after V lost 4 bases and J lost 5 bases. The CDR3 consists of 15 residues. Germline V lookup: CDR1 SGHNT, CDR2 YYREEE (reference sequence). Only in-frame clones appear in the TCRdb table, and some are missing; sequencing was by immunoSEQ multiplex PCR. The sample includes 100,000 or so clones, around 84% of them seen just once. Sequences were obtained from peripheral blood. This TCR derives from a woman between 65 and 79 years old with active or convalescent COVID-19. The J gene is TRBJ2-7, the V gene TRBV5-4; 9 nucleotides line up with TRBD2. In nucleotides, the CDR3 is TGTGCCAGCAGCCCCCCCTGGGGCGGGAGGGACGAGCAGTACTTC. It is translated as CASSPPWGGRDEQYF.